This T cell receptor (beta chain) comes out of a study of T cells in Graves' hyperthyroidism and ophthalmopathy. Template material for amplifying TCR beta CDR3 regions consisted of RNA transcripts. When the TCR CDR3 underwent first-round RT-PCR, the HTBI primer set was used. From the multiplex PCR reads, TCRdb called clonotypes with MiXCR, one entry per CDR3 protein. The repertoire has about 560,000 distinct CDR3 sequences, 40% to 55% of them found once; the top ten carry 8.2%. Looked up from germline, CDR1 is SGHAT and CDR2 is FQNNGV. The CDR3 runs to 16 residues. V lost 1 base to trimming and J lost 2 bases; unmatched junction nucleotides: 7.

This clonotype was obtained from a woman younger than 35 with Graves' hyperthyroidism. The V and J genes are TRBV11-2 and TRBJ2-5, with 7 bases identical to TRBD2. Source material: peripheral blood or thyroid tissue (not recorded which). CDR3 amino acids: CASSLGKAGNQETQYF. The CDR3 DNA sequence: TGTGCCAGCAGCTTAGGGAAAGCGGGGAATCAAGAGACCCAGTACTTC. Full variable domain (remainder filled in from reference TRBV11-2 and TRBJ2-5): EAGVAQSPRYKIIEKRQSVAFWCNPISGHATLYWYQQILGQGPKLLIQFQNNGVVDDSQLPKDRFSAERLKGVDSTLKIQPAKLEDSAVYLCASSLGKAGNQETQYFGPGTRLLVL.